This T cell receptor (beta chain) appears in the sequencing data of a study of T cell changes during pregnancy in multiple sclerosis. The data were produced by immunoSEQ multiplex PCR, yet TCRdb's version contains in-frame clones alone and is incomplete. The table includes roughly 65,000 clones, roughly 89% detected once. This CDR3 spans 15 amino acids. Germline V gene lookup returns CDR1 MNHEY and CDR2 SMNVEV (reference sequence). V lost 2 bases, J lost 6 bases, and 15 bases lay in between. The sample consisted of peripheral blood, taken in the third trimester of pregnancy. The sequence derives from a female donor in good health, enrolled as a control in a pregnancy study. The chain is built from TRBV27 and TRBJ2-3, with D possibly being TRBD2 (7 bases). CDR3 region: CASSLRRGPGDTQYF. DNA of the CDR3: TGTGCCAGCAGTTTAAGGCGGGGGCCTGGGGATACGCAGTATTTT.